This note documents a single TCR beta chain sequence. Ranging in age from about 6 to 95, the donors were healthy Caucasian individuals from Russia. This record comes from a study of blood T cells in healthy people across ages. Through a sample-barcoded 5' primer and a J-beta primer mix, a second PCR was run for roughly 6 to 12 cycles. A single record per CDR3 protein comes from TCRdb applying MiXCR to the 5' RACE reads. The data hold about 680,000 distinct CDR3 sequences, with about half observed a single time. What was sequenced was blood. This TCR derives from a woman aged 55-69 years in good health.

Here the CDR3 DNA reads TGTGCCAGCAATCGACAGCTCACAGATACGCAGTATTTT. Translation: CASNRQLTDTQYF. The gene calls are TRBV2 and TRBJ2-3, with D maybe TRBD1 (5 bases). The CDR3 runs to 13 residues. Trimming removed 7 bases from V and 2 bases from J, with 10 bases in between. The germline CDR1 and CDR2 sequences are SNHLY and FYNNEI.